A selection of T cell receptor beta chains follows, all from one sample in a study of response to subunit inactivated influenza vaccine. Via MiXCR, TCRdb re-called the RT-PCR reads, giving one row per CDR3 protein. The data show 610,000 or so distinct CDR3 sequences, about 15% seen once. The sample here was PBMCs from blood, taken about 13 days after vaccination. The receptors stem from a man aged 50-59 years who received an inactivated influenza vaccine. The conserved cysteine and the conserved F or W are not part of the CDR3 here. The D gene is left open where the match is weak. Clone size is not always given. Where it is, it says once, few, many or a class for expanded clones.

D gene	V gene	clone size	CDR3 protein
TRBD2	TRBV3-1	few	ASSPPGLAVVPANEQF
-	TRBV24-1	-	ATSDPRRARNEQF
-	TRBV3-1	-	ASSTADKVGTDTQY
-	TRBV28	-	ASSHTLVNWPSTDTQY
TRBD2	TRBV20-1	few	SARAHGASGSREQF
-	TRBV7-2	many	ASSNVLTAGNTIY
-	TRBV20-1	-	SARILAVWREQY
-	TRBV12-3/TRBV12-4	few	ASTATTGTADTQY
-	TRBV29-1	-	SVVAPFQETQY
TRBD2	TRBV3-1	-	ASSLLFTGTSGRTTDTQY
-	TRBV14	many	ASSQDAEQF
TRBD1	TRBV18	-	ASSPGTGTEAF
-	TRBV28	few	ASAPGPINYGYT
-	TRBV5-5	few	ASSFHPLGHPNNYGYT
-	TRBV7-9	-	ASSIGGRNSPLH
TRBD1	TRBV7-9	few	ASSQSTGQGSPLH
-	TRBV7-2	-	ASSLRGAWDEQY
-	TRBV6-5	few	ASSYRRSYNEQF
-	TRBV12-3/TRBV12-4	few	ASSLGGSWTEAF
-	TRBV12-3/TRBV12-4	few	ASRDRSASYNEQF